A single TCR beta chain is shown here with its context. These data belong to a study of cytomegalovirus exposure and HLA in healthy donors. The PCR was carried out with 60 Vbeta primers and 13 Jbeta primers. The method was immunoSEQ multiplex PCR; TCRdb's version includes in-frame clones alone and lacks a portion of them. The sample lists roughly 99,000 clones; around three quarters were seen once. Germline CDR1 reads SGHRS; CDR2 reads YFSETQ. The CDR3 has 16 amino acids. Trimming at V came to 5 bases and at J to 3 bases, leaving 10 bases not matched to a gene. Sequences were obtained from PBMCs. The clonotype was recovered from a male donor in good health and CMV-seronegative. This sequence joins TRBV5-1 and TRBJ2-2; 7 bases are shared with TRBD1. CDR3 bases: TGCGCCAGCAGGATAAACAGGGGCCAATACACCGGGGAGCTGTTTTTT. It codes for CASRINRGQYTGELFF. The whole variable domain, filled in from reference TRBV5-1 and TRBJ2-2, reads KAGVTQTPRYLIKTRGQQVTLSCSPISGHRSVSWYQQTPGQGLQFLFEYFSETQRNKGNFPGRFSGRQFSNSRSEMNVSTLELGDSALYLCASRINRGQYTGELFFGEGSRLTVL.